These 17 T cell receptor beta chains share one sample of origin, sequenced in a study of blood T cell repertoires in COVID-19 (dated by TCRdb to about 2020). The library was made by the immunoSEQ multiplex PCR assay. This is the immuneACCESS table as TCRdb keeps it, with only in-frame sequences that have V and J called. A part of the clones is gone; compared with another copy, unresolved V genes explain less than half, and the rest is unexplained. The sample table contains some 150,000 clones; only one count was recorded for approximately 81% of them. The top ten constitute 1% to 1.2% of the sample. The sample comprised peripheral blood. The receptors derive from a man aged 40-50 years with acute or convalescent COVID-19.

The rearrangement links TRBV7-2 to TRBJ2-3; 13 bases line up with TRBD2. The germline gives CDR1 SGHTA, CDR2 FQGNSA. Germline trimming cut 0 bases from V and 0 bases from J; bases unmatched to any gene: 6. The CDR3 has 19 amino acids. The CDR3 reads CASSLARTSGGGSTDTQYF. The CDR3 coding sequence is TGTGCCAGCAGCTTAGCAAGGACTAGCGGGGGCGGAAGCACAGATACGCAGTATTTT.

The rearrangement joins TRBV2 to TRBJ2-5; 8 bases map to TRBD2. The CDR3 extends over 16 amino acids. Germline V gene sequence: CDR1 SNHLY, CDR2 FYNNEI. Trimming removed 8 bases from V and 2 bases from J; junction bases left unmatched: 13. Here the CDR3 reads CASVRSGGVTQETQYF. The CDR3, as DNA: TGTGCCAGCGTTCGGAGCGGGGGAGTAACTCAAGAGACCCAGTACTTC.

The J gene is TRBJ1-1, the V gene TRBV5-6, with TRBD1 matching 7 bases. V trimming: 4 bases; J trimming: 4 bases; junction bases outside the gene matches: 10. Germline loops: CDR1 SGHDT, CDR2 YYEEEE. CDR3 length: 15 amino acids. In DNA, the CDR3 is TGTGCCAGCAGCCCCGTGAGACAGGGTGGCACTGAAGCTTTCTTT. Translated, it gives CASSPVRQGGTEAFF.

The chain recombines TRBV19 with TRBJ2-7; 8 nucleotides match TRBD2. V lost 0 bases and J lost 4; bases outside the gene matches: 2. This CDR3 is built from 14 residues. Germline CDR1 is LNHDA and CDR2 is SQIVND (reference sequence). The CDR3 sequence: CASSIDPSGYEQYF. The CDR3 bases are TGTGCCAGTAGTATAGATCCTAGCGGGTACGAGCAGTACTTC.

This chain joins TRBV18 and TRBJ1-5, with TRBD1 matching 11 bases. J lost 7 bases, V lost 0 bases, and 5 bases had no gene match. This CDR3 is 16 amino acids long. Germline V gives CDR1 KGHSH, CDR2 LQKENI. DNA for the CDR3: TGTGCCAGCTCACCACCTGGACAGGGGGCGGAACAGCCCCAGCATTTT. Its protein product is CASSPPGQGAEQPQHF.

This clone has more than one count but fewer than ten. The chain uses TRBV29-1 and TRBJ2-7, with D perhaps TRBD2 (6 bases). Germline V CDR1 and CDR2: SQVTM, ANQGSEA. The CDR3 has 13 residues. V lost 2 bases to trimming and J lost 6 bases, with 14 bases between them. The CDR3 loop is CSVERAEGGEQYF. The CDR3 coding sequence is TGCAGCGTTGAAAGGGCGGAGGGAGGCGAGCAGTACTTC.

The chain employs TRBV7-3 and TRBJ1-1; D is unclear. The V end lost 6 bases, the J end lost 3 bases, and 17 bases lay between the germline ends. The CDR3 runs to 15 residues. Germline CDR1 SGHTA, CDR2 FQGTGA. This chain's CDR3 is CASSAALRGHTEAFF. CDR3 coding DNA: TGTGCCAGCAGTGCCGCCCTTCGAGGGCACACTGAAGCTTTCTTT.

The chain is built from TRBV10-1 and TRBJ1-1, with a weak D call TRBD1 (5 bases). CDR3 length: 15 amino acids. Deletions cut 1 base from V and 0 bases from J, with 9 bases between. In germline, CDR1 is WNHNN, CDR2 SYGVQD (reference sequence). CDR3 amino acids: CASSEFRQLNTEAFF. The CDR3 DNA follows: TGCGCCAGCAGTGAGTTCAGACAGTTGAACACTGAAGCTTTCTTT.

The chain employs TRBV25-1 and TRBJ2-1; TRBD1 matches at 8 bases. J was trimmed by 1 base and V by 2 bases; bases with no gene match: 1. Germline V gene data show CDR1 as MGHDK and CDR2 as SYGVNS. The CDR3 has 15 amino acids. The CDR3, as DNA: TGTGCCAGCAGTGAAACAGGGGGGTCCTACAATGAGCAGTTCTTC. It codes for CASSETGGSYNEQFF. The variable domain in full, with the rest retrieved from reference TRBV25-1 and TRBJ2-1, is EADIYQTPRYLVIGTGKKITLECSQTMGHDKMYWYQQDPGMELHLIHYSYGVNSTEKGDLSSESTVSRIRTEHFPLTLESARPSHTSQYLCASSETGGSYNEQFFGPGTRLTVL.

The chain has TRBV5-1 and TRBJ1-1; a weak D match, TRBD1 (6 bases). Germline CDR1 is SGHRS and CDR2 is YFSETQ. This CDR3 has 16 residues. The V end was cut by 0 bases, the J end by 5 bases, with 17 bases between. Here the CDR3 DNA reads TGCGCCAGCAGCTTGGGGCGGGGGCTCCTAAATACTGAAGCTTTCTTT. It translates to CASSLGRGLLNTEAFF.

J is TRBJ2-4 and V is TRBV5-4; no clear D gene. Trimming cost V 0 bases and J 0 bases, with 4 bases left between them. The CDR3 consists of 14 residues. Germline V CDR1 and CDR2: SGHNT, YYREEE (reference sequence). In DNA, the CDR3 is TGTGCCAGCAGCTTGGCACTAGCCAAAAACATTCAGTACTTC. Translating it yields CASSLALAKNIQYF.

The V call is TRBV4-1, the J call TRBJ2-5; 9 bases line up with TRBD2. The ends lost 0 bases at V and 6 bases at J; junction bases unmatched: 5. CDR3 length: 15 amino acids. Germline V lookup: CDR1 MGHRA, CDR2 YSYEKL. DNA for the CDR3: TGCGCCAGCAGCCAAGAACAAGCGGGGGGTCAGACCCAGTACTTC. Its protein product is CASSQEQAGGQTQYF.

The rearrangement joins TRBV6-5 to TRBJ1-5; D is uncertain. Germline V gene data show CDR1 as MNHEY and CDR2 as SVGAGI. V was shortened by 6 bases and J by 6 bases, with 9 bases between the two germline ends. This CDR3 contains 12 residues. CDR3 loop: CASSPRGQPQHF. The CDR3 nucleotides read TGTGCCAGCAGCCCACGAGGTCAGCCCCAGCATTTT.

The chain combines TRBV7-2 with TRBJ2-1; 10 nucleotides align to TRBD2. The ends lost 7 bases at V and 3 bases at J; junction bases unmatched: 3. This CDR3 is 14 amino acids long. Germline V gene sequence: CDR1 SGHTA, CDR2 FQGNSA. As DNA, the CDR3 is TGTGCCAGCACTCTAGCGGGGGTCTACAATGAGCAGTTCTTC. Encoded protein: CASTLAGVYNEQFF.

This chain uses TRBV12-3 or TRBV12-4 with TRBJ1-5, with no clear D. Trimming left V 7 bases short and J 8 bases short, with 15 bases between. This CDR3 spans 13 amino acids. In nucleotides, the CDR3 is TGTGCCAGCACCCTGGGCGTCTGGGAGCCCCAGCATTTT. Translation gives CASTLGVWEPQHF.

The gene calls are TRBV28 and TRBJ1-5; D is unresolved. Germline V gives CDR1 MDHEN, CDR2 SYDVKM. V was clipped by 6 bases and J by 8 bases, with 20 bases between them. The CDR3 is 15 residues long. CDR3 coding DNA: TGTGCCAGCAGACCGCAGGAAAACCTTATAGAGCCCCAGCATTTT. Protein: CASRPQENLIEPQHF.

J is TRBJ1-2 and V is TRBV28; 8 bases agree with TRBD1. V lost 5 bases, J lost 6 bases, and 11 bases stayed unmatched. CDR1 MDHEN and CDR2 SYDVKM come from the germline V gene. This CDR3 region has 15 residues. DNA of the CDR3: TGTGCCAGCAGTCCAATACGGACAGGGATCGATGGCTACACCTTC. Translating it yields CASSPIRTGIDGYTF.